Listed here are 10 T cell receptor beta chains from one sample, sequenced in a study of T cells expressing NK-cell markers. TCRdb reanalyzed the 5' RACE reads, giving one entry per CDR3 protein sequence and no DNA. The data include approximately 460,000 distinct CDR3 sequences; the top ten clones carry more than 7%. The specimen was blood T cells: a sorted CD56 or NKG2C T cell subset, CD4+ or CD8+ T cells, or bulk PBMC T cells (not recorded which). The receptors shown here come from a woman between 18 and 75 years old in good health.

The chain recombines TRBV7-8 with TRBJ2-2. Per the germline V gene, CDR1 is SGHVS and CDR2 is FQNEAQ. The CDR3 extends over 14 amino acids. CDR3 sequence: CASSLALNTGELFF.

The genes are TRBV7-2 and TRBJ1-3. This CDR3 has 15 residues. Germline values: CDR1 SGHTA, CDR2 FQGNSA. The CDR3 spells CASSPSWGSGNTIYF.

The chain has TRBV7-9 and TRBJ1-2; the TCRdb D gene call, TRBD1, has no DNA to confirm it. Germline lookup yields CDR1 SEHNR and CDR2 FQNEAQ (reference sequence). The CDR3 is 13 residues long. This CDR3 is CASSYGQSYGYTF.

The rearrangement links TRBV7-9 to TRBJ1-1. The germline CDR1 and CDR2 sequences are SEHNR and FQNEAQ (reference sequence). The CDR3 is 11 residues long. CDR3 amino acids: CATVDPGEAFF.

The rearrangement joins TRBV21-1 to TRBJ1-3. TRBV21-1 is deemed a pseudogene. The CDR3 extends over 16 amino acids. The CDR3 region is CASSPSGGGSGNTIYF.

The gene calls are TRBV7-2 and TRBJ1-1. CDR1 and CDR2 (germline): SGHTA, FQGNSA. The length of the CDR3 is 14 residues. The CDR3 protein is CASSFPTDVTEAFF. The full variable domain, rest sourced from reference TRBV7-2 and TRBJ1-1, is GAGVSQSPSNKVTEKGKDVELRCDPISGHTALYWYRQSLGQGLEFLIYFQGNSAPDKSGLPSDRFSAERTGGSVSTLTIQRTQQEDSAVYLCASSFPTDVTEAFFGQGTRLTVV.

The J gene is TRBJ2-1, the V gene TRBV4-3; there is no DNA to check the TCRdb D call of TRBD1. The V gene's germline CDR1 is LGHNA and CDR2 YSLEER. This CDR3 is 15 amino acids long. CDR3: CASSPGTGVDNEQFF.

J is TRBJ2-7 and V is TRBV27; the TCRdb call, TRBD2, lacks DNA for checking. The germline CDR1 and CDR2 sequences are MNHEY and SMNVEV (reference sequence). The CDR3 totals 13 residues. This CDR3 is CASSTGLAYEQYF.

This sequence joins TRBV18 and TRBJ1-6; TCRdb's D call, TRBD1, is unchecked because there is no DNA. CDR3 length: 15 residues. Germline V CDR1 and CDR2: KGHSH, LQKENI. CDR3 protein: CASSPRPGDNSPLHF.

The genes are TRBV20-1 and TRBJ1-1; TCRdb outputs TRBD1, but without DNA this stays unchecked. The V gene's germline CDR1 is DFQATT and CDR2 SNEGSKA (reference sequence). The CDR3 consists of 17 residues. The chain's CDR3 is CSARIPGGRIMNTEAFF.